This T cell receptor beta chain was obtained from a study of T cells in Graves' hyperthyroidism and ophthalmopathy. Notes on the study in general: The majority of expanded thyroid clonotypes above 0.001 also appeared in blood.

Diagnosis of hyperthyroidism was new in patients aged 18 to 65, and its duration was under 2 months. Criteria for exclusion of patients were uncontrolled infection, other autoimmune disease, pregnancy or lactation. Trimming stripped 4 bases from V and 6 bases from J, with 7 bases between. CDR1 DFQATT and CDR2 SNEGSKA come from the germline V gene (reference sequence). The CDR3 spans 11 residues. Comment on this clonotype: As yet, its antigen is unknown.

RNA transcripts provided the source from which TCR beta CDR3 regions were amplified. HTBI primers were the set used in a first-round RT-PCR of the TCR CDR3. Each CDR3 protein gets one entry after TCRdb re-called the multiplex PCR reads with MiXCR. Here the sample spans over 700,000 distinct CDR3 sequences, roughly 32% being singletons. Sequenced material: blood. The rearrangement joins TRBV20-1 to TRBJ2-1; D not certain. The clonotype originates from a woman in her 40s with Graves' hyperthyroidism. In DNA, the CDR3 is TGCAGTGCTACCCGCGTCAATGAGCAGTTCTTC. This translates into CSATRVNEQFF.